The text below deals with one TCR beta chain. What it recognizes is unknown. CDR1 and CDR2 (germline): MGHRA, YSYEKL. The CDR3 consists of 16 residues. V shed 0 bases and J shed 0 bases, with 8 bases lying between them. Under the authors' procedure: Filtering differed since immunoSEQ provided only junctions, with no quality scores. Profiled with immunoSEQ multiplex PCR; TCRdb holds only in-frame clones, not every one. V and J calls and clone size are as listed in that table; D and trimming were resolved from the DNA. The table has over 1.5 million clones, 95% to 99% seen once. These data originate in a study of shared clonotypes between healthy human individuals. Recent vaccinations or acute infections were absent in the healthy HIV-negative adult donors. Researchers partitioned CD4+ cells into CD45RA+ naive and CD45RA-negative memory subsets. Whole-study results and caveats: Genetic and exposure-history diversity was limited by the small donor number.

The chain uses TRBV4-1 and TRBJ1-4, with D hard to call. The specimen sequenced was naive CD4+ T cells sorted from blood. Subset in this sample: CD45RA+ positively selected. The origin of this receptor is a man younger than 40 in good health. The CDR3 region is CASSQDNSATNEKLFF. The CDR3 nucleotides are TGCGCCAGCAGCCAAGATAACTCCGCAACTAATGAAAAACTGTTTTTT.